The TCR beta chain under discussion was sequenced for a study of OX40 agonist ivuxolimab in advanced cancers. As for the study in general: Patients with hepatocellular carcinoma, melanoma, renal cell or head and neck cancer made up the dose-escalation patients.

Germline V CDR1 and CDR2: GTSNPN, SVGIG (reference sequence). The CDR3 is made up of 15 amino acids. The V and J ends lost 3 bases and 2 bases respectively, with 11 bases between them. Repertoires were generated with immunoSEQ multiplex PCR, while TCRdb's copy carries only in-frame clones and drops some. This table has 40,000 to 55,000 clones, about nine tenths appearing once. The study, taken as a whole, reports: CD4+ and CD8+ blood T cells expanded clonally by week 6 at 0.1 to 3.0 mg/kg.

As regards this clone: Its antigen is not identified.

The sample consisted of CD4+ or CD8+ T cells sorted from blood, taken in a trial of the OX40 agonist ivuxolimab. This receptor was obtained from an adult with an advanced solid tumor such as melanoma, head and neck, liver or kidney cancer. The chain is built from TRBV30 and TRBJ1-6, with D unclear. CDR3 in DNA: TGTGCCTGGAGACGCGGATCCACCTATAATTCACCCCTCCACTTT. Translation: CAWRRGSTYNSPLHF.